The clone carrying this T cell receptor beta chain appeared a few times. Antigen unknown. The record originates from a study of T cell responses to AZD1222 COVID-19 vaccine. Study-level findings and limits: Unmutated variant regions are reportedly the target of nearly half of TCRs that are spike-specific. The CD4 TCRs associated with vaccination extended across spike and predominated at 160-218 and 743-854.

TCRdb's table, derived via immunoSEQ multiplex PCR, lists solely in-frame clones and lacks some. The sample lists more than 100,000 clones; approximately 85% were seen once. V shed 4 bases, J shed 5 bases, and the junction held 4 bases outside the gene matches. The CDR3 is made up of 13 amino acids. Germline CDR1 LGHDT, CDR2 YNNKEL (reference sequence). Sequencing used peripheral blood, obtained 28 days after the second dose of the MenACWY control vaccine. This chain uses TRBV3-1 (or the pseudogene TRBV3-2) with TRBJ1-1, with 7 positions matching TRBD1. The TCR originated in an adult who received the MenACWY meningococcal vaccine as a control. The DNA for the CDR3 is TGTGCCAGCAGCCGAGGGGGCGGGACTGAAGCTTTCTTT. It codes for CASSRGGGTEAFF.